These 32 T cell receptor beta chains share one sample of origin, sequenced in a study of blood T cell repertoires in COVID-19. Libraries were prepared by immunoSEQ multiplex PCR; TCRdb keeps only in-frame clonotypes and omits some of them. The data contain 300,000 to 350,000 clones, approximately 89% of them singletons. Sequencing used peripheral blood. The receptors here all came from a woman aged 25 to 39 with COVID-19, enrolled during active disease.

The genes are TRBV7-9 and TRBJ1-2; tentative D call: TRBD1 (6 bases). This CDR3 spans 15 amino acids. Germline values: CDR1 SEHNR, CDR2 FQNEAQ (reference sequence). The V gene lost 5 bases and the J gene lost 2 bases, with 15 bases spanning the gap. CDR3: CASSIGTITNYGYTF. For the CDR3, the DNA is TGTGCCAGCAGCATCGGGACAATAACGAACTATGGCTACACCTTC.

The rearrangement links TRBV30 to TRBJ1-2; no reliable D call. Germline V lookup: CDR1 GTSNPN, CDR2 SVGIG (reference sequence). The germline V and J ends were trimmed by 0 bases and 4 bases, with 9 bases remaining between them. This CDR3 is built from 13 residues. Written as DNA, the CDR3 is TGTGCCTGGAGTGTATCTCAGGTCTATGGCTACACCTTC. As protein: CAWSVSQVYGYTF.

The chain combines TRBV5-1 with TRBJ2-5, with D unclear. Germline loops: CDR1 SGHRS, CDR2 YFSETQ. The germline V and J ends were trimmed by 0 bases and 0 bases, with 9 bases remaining between them. The CDR3 covers 15 residues. The CDR3 DNA reads as TGCGCCAGCAGCTTGGTGGCAACCTACCAAGAGACCCAGTACTTC. This codes for CASSLVATYQETQYF.

The genes are TRBV5-1 and TRBJ1-2; TRBD1 matches at 10 bases. V trimming: 4 bases; J trimming: 8 bases; junction bases outside the gene matches: 23. CDR3 length equals 19 residues. Germline V gives CDR1 SGHRS, CDR2 YFSETQ. DNA for the CDR3: TGCGCCAGCAGCCCAAAACCCCTCCAAGTGGGGACAGGGGCAGTGGGCTACACCTTC. It specifies CASSPKPLQVGTGAVGYTF.

V gene TRBV2 combines with J gene TRBJ1-2, with 7 positions matching TRBD1. Germline CDR1 and CDR2: SNHLY and FYNNEI. Unmatched junction bases numbered 5, after V lost 7 bases and J lost 0 bases. The CDR3 extends over 14 amino acids. The CDR3 DNA reads as TGTGCCAGCACTACAGGGGATACTAACTATGGCTACACCTTC. Protein: CASTTGDTNYGYTF.

This sequence joins TRBV7-2 and TRBJ2-1, with 7 bases identical to TRBD2. V dropped 1 base and J dropped 0; count of bases not matched to a gene: 6. The CDR3 contains 17 residues. Per the germline V gene, CDR1 is SGHTA and CDR2 is FQGNSA. The CDR3 sequence: CASSLVMRGFSYNEQFF. The CDR3, as DNA: TGTGCCAGCAGCTTAGTAATGCGGGGGTTCTCCTACAATGAGCAGTTCTTC.

This chain links TRBV6-1 with TRBJ2-3; 8 bases agree with TRBD1. Unmatched junction bases numbered 5, after V lost 3 bases and J lost 0 bases. Germline V gene lookup returns CDR1 MNHNS and CDR2 SASEGT. This CDR3 spans 16 amino acids. In DNA form, the CDR3 reads TGTGCCAGCAGTGATAGGACAGGGACGAGCACAGATACGCAGTATTTT. Its protein is CASSDRTGTSTDTQYF.

This rearrangement joins TRBV7-2 to TRBJ2-1, with 11 bases fitting TRBD2. Germline CDR1 is SGHTA and CDR2 is FQGNSA. CDR3 size: 14 residues. V lost 6 bases, J lost 9 bases, and 7 bases stayed unmatched. CDR3 residues: CASSGIAGGLEQFF. The CDR3 DNA is TGTGCCAGCAGTGGGATAGCGGGGGGGCTTGAGCAGTTCTTC. Full variable domain (missing parts from reference TRBV7-2 and TRBJ2-1): GAGVSQSPSNKVTEKGKDVELRCDPISGHTALYWYRQSLGQGLEFLIYFQGNSAPDKSGLPSDRFSAERTGGSVSTLTIQRTQQEDSAVYLCASSGIAGGLEQFFGPGTRLTVL.

The rearrangement uses TRBV6-1 and TRBJ2-5; tentatively, D is TRBD2 (5 bases). The CDR3 totals 14 residues. Trimming shortened V by 0 bases and J by 7 bases, and 12 bases separated the two germline ends. Germline lookup yields CDR1 MNHNS and CDR2 SASEGT. The CDR3 spells CASSEALLAGTQYF. The CDR3 DNA reads as TGTGCCAGCAGTGAAGCGCTTCTAGCAGGGACCCAGTACTTC.

The rearrangement joins TRBV6-5 to TRBJ2-7; D possibly corresponds to TRBD1 (6 bases). The CDR3 loop spans 14 amino acids. V was trimmed by 0 bases and J by 3 bases, leaving 9 bases between them. From germline, CDR1 is MNHEY and CDR2 SVGAGI. Here the CDR3 reads CASSYSRGGYEQYF. In DNA, the CDR3 is TGTGCCAGCAGTTACTCGAGAGGGGGCTACGAGCAGTACTTC.

This chain links TRBV19 with TRBJ2-2, with TRBD1 as a possible D gene (6 bases). This CDR3 comprises 16 residues. With 3 bases removed from V and 4 bases from J, the gap between germline ends came to 15 bases. Germline V lookup: CDR1 LNHDA, CDR2 SQIVND (reference sequence). The CDR3 bases are TGTGCCAGTAGTATCGGACAGTATAGCAGCACCGGGGAGCTGTTTTTT. Its protein product is CASSIGQYSSTGELFF.

The chain joins TRBV4-3 to TRBJ2-7; TRBD2 might be the D (5 bases). Trimming pared 1 base from V and 3 bases from J, leaving 10 bases between. The CDR3 sequence is 14 residues long. The V gene's germline CDR1 is LGHNA and CDR2 YSLEER. The CDR3 spells CASSQGTGFYEQYF. The DNA of the CDR3 is TGCGCCAGCAGCCAAGGGACGGGGTTCTACGAGCAGTACTTC.

The chain joins TRBV5-6 to TRBJ2-1; 8 bases fit TRBD1. The V gene end was trimmed by 0 bases and the J gene end by 3 bases; junction bases not matched to a gene: 8. Germline assignment: CDR1 SGHDT and CDR2 YYEEEE. This CDR3 is 17 amino acids long. The CDR3 sequence is CASSLGWTGRNYNEQFF. CDR3 sequence (DNA): TGTGCCAGCAGCTTGGGGTGGACAGGGAGAAACTACAATGAGCAGTTCTTC.

This sequence joins TRBV20-1 and TRBJ2-1; no firm D call. V was clipped by 3 bases and J by 9 bases, with 9 bases between them. The germline CDR1 and CDR2 sequences are DFQATT and SNEGSKA (reference sequence). This CDR3 is built from 11 residues. The CDR3 loop reads CSASQAGEQFF. Here the CDR3 DNA reads TGCAGTGCTAGTCAAGCTGGTGAGCAGTTCTTC.

This sequence joins TRBV5-4 and TRBJ2-3; weak D call: TRBD2 (5 bases). V was clipped by 0 bases and J by 6 bases, with 11 bases between them. Germline loops: CDR1 SGHNT, CDR2 YYREEE (reference sequence). This CDR3 is 14 amino acids long. Written as DNA, the CDR3 is TGTGCCAGCAGCTTGGATTCTACGGGGGATACGCAGTATTTT. Its translation is CASSLDSTGDTQYF.

V gene TRBV11-2 combines with J gene TRBJ2-1; D gene ambiguous. Germline-derived CDR1 and CDR2 are SGHAT and FQNNGV. Trimming left V 5 bases short and J 6 bases short, with 11 bases between. The CDR3 has 13 amino acids. The CDR3 sequence is CASSEGRSNEQFF. DNA of the CDR3: TGTGCCAGCAGCGAAGGTAGGAGCAATGAGCAGTTCTTC.

This clone was counted between two and nine times. CDR3 sequence reads: CASSLFEYGTEAFF. As DNA, the CDR3 is TGCGCCAGCAGCTTGTTCGAGTACGGCACTGAAGCTTTCTTT. The chain is built from TRBV5-1 and TRBJ1-1; D not resolved. Germline loops: CDR1 SGHRS, CDR2 YFSETQ. The CDR3 length is 14 residues. V lost 1 base and J lost 4, with 11 bases in between.

The rearrangement uses TRBV3-1 (or the pseudogene TRBV3-2) and TRBJ2-1; D is uncertain. V shed 4 bases and J shed 6 bases, with 10 bases lying between them. Germline V gives CDR1 LGHDT, CDR2 YNNKEL (reference sequence). CDR3 length: 13 residues. The CDR3 loop reads CASSPVRFNEQFF. The CDR3, as DNA: TGTGCCAGCAGCCCCGTCAGGTTCAATGAGCAGTTCTTC.

The chain joins TRBV28 to TRBJ1-2; D not certain. Germline lookup yields CDR1 MDHEN and CDR2 SYDVKM. V lost 7 bases, J lost 2 bases, and 17 bases lay in between. CDR3 size: 15 residues. In DNA form, the CDR3 reads TGTGCCAGCACCCCGTACCACCTAAACAACTATGGCTACACCTTC. It yields the protein CASTPYHLNNYGYTF.

This clone was counted a few times. In the same sample, other DNA sequences code for this CDR3. This sequence joins TRBV6-5 and TRBJ1-5, with D perhaps TRBD1 (5 bases). The CDR3 is made up of 12 amino acids. Germline V gives CDR1 MNHEY, CDR2 SVGAGI. V shed 6 bases and J shed 4 bases, with 7 bases lying between them. Here the CDR3 reads CASRGGNQPQHF. The CDR3 nucleotides are TGTGCCAGCAGGGGGGGGAATCAGCCCCAGCATTTT.

The V and J genes are TRBV11-3 and TRBJ2-1; 7 nucleotides align to TRBD2. This CDR3 spans 15 amino acids. The junction had 6 bases not matched to a gene; V was cut back by 4 bases and J by 3 bases. The germline gives CDR1 SGHNT, CDR2 YENEEA. Here the CDR3 DNA reads TGTGCCAGCAGCTCGGTAGCGGGTGTCTACAATGAGCAGTTCTTC. It encodes CASSSVAGVYNEQFF.

The chain recombines TRBV9 with TRBJ1-1; perhaps TRBD1 as D (5 bases). Trimming took off 4 bases at V and 7 bases at J, with 14 bases between the two ends. The CDR3 length is 13 residues. The germline gives CDR1 SGDLS, CDR2 YYNGEE. The DNA for the CDR3 is TGTGCCAGCAGCCCCAGAGGACATCTTGAAGCTTTCTTT. This translates into CASSPRGHLEAFF.

This chain connects TRBV4-2 to TRBJ1-2, with unresolved D. Germline V gene data show CDR1 as LGHNA and CDR2 as YNFKEQ. There are 15 residues in the CDR3. V was shortened by 1 base and J by 0 bases, with 9 bases between the two germline ends. CDR3 in amino acids: CASSQAQRTNYGYTF. The CDR3 DNA follows: TGTGCCAGCAGCCAAGCACAGAGAACTAACTATGGCTACACCTTC.

The chain carries TRBV9 and TRBJ2-5, with a weak D call TRBD2 (6 bases). Germline V gene data show CDR1 as SGDLS and CDR2 as YYNGEE. This CDR3 is 16 amino acids long. V was shortened by 0 bases and J by 2 bases, with 14 bases between the two germline ends. CDR3 bases: TGTGCCAGCAGCGTAGACGCGGGGACTCTACAAGAGACCCAGTACTTC. It yields the protein CASSVDAGTLQETQYF. The full variable domain, in which reference TRBV9 and TRBJ2-5 provide the parts outside the CDR3, is DSGVTQTPKHLITATGQRVTLRCSPRSGDLSVYWYQQSLDQGLQFLIQYYNGEERAKGNILERFSAQQFPDLHSELNLSSLELGDSALYFCASSVDAGTLQETQYFGPGTRLLVL.

The chain employs TRBV23-1 and TRBJ2-5; 8 positions agree with TRBD1. TRBV23-1 is an open reading frame, and its role is uncertain. The CDR3 contains 19 residues. J lost 5 bases, V lost 1 base, and 18 bases had no gene match. The CDR3 bases are TGCGCCAGCAGTCAATGCCCGGTGGTTCCGGCAGGGGGCTTGGAGACCCAGTACTTC. Protein sequence: CASSQCPVVPAGGLETQYF.

The rearrangement joins TRBV7-6 to TRBJ2-1, with D tentatively TRBD2 (6 bases). Germline values: CDR1 SGHVS, CDR2 FNYEAQ. The CDR3 is 13 amino acids. Trimming took off 4 bases at V and 5 bases at J, with 9 bases between the two ends. CDR3 DNA: TGTGCCAGCAGCTCTAGCGCAAACAATGAGCAGTTCTTC. It codes for CASSSSANNEQFF.

The chain combines TRBV19 with TRBJ2-3; 9 nucleotides align to TRBD1. The CDR3 is made up of 16 amino acids. V dropped 5 bases and J dropped 3; count of bases not matched to a gene: 9. Per germline, CDR1 LNHDA and CDR2 SQIVND (reference sequence). The CDR3 DNA reads TGTGCCAGTAGTCTGAGAGGGACAGGGTTAACAGATACGCAGTATTTT. It encodes CASSLRGTGLTDTQYF.

The V call is TRBV19, the J call TRBJ1-3; 7 positions agree with TRBD1. The germline V gene encodes CDR1 LNHDA and CDR2 SQIVND (reference sequence). CDR3 length: 15 amino acids. The J segment lost 2 bases and the V segment lost 4 bases, leaving 5 bases of the junction unmatched. CDR3 sequence: CASSKIGTAGNTIYF. In DNA, the CDR3 is TGTGCCAGTAGTAAGATCGGGACAGCTGGAAACACCATATATTTT.

As for this clone: At one end the junction does not follow the germline gene, possibly because of a read error. V and J are TRBV30 and TRBJ1-6, with D possibly being TRBD1 (5 bases). CDR1 GTSNPN and CDR2 SVGIG come from the germline V gene (reference sequence). This CDR3 region has 13 residues. The CDR3 nucleotides read TGTGCCTGGAGTGTACATGTTGGTGCGGACATCGGATTT. Translating gives CAWSVHVGADIGF.

Here the CDR3 reads CASSSRERGLTDTQYF. DNA for the CDR3: TGTGCCAGCTCATCCCGGGAGCGGGGACTCACAGATACGCAGTATTTT. The chain carries TRBV18 and TRBJ2-3; 7 bases line up with TRBD2. CDR3 length: 16 residues. The ends lost 5 bases at V and 2 bases at J; junction bases unmatched: 10. Germline V gene lookup returns CDR1 KGHSH and CDR2 LQKENI.

The chain recombines TRBV7-9 with TRBJ1-2; TRBD1 matches 8 bases. Trimming at V came to 5 bases and at J to 5 bases, leaving 7 bases not matched to a gene. The length of the CDR3 is 14 residues. The V gene's germline CDR1 is SEHNR and CDR2 FQNEAQ (reference sequence). The CDR3 coding sequence is TGTGCCAGCAGCCGGACCCAGGGGGCTTATGGCTACACCTTC. Its translation: CASSRTQGAYGYTF.

The chain employs TRBV7-9 and TRBJ2-1; the D gene is possibly TRBD2 (6 bases). Germline V CDR1 and CDR2: SEHNR, FQNEAQ (reference sequence). V dropped 1 base and J dropped 6 bases, with 16 bases sitting between them. The CDR3 is 16 residues long. The CDR3 sequence is CASSLDRLAILNEQFF. In DNA form, the CDR3 reads TGTGCCAGCAGCTTAGATCGGCTAGCGATCCTCAATGAGCAGTTCTTC.